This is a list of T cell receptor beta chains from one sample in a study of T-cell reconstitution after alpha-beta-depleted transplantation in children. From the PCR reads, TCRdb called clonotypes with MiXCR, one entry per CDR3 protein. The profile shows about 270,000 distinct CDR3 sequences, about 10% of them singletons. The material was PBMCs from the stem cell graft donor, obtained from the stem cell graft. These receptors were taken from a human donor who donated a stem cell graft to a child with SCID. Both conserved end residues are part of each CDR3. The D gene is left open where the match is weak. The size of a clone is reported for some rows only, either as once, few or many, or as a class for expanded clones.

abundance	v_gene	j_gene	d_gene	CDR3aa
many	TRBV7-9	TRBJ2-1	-	CASKGSSYNEQFF
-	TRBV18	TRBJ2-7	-	CASHDSSYEQYF
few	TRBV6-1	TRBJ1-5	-	CASTRGAGNQPQHF
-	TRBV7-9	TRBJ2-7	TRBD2	CASSRTSGGAESYEQYF
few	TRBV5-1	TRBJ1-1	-	CASSLEGEMNTEAFF
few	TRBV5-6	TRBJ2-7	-	CASSWGSAGSHYEQYF
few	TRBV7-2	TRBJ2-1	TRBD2	CASSHSGGPNEQFF
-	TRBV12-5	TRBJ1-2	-	CASGLPGTGLYGYTF
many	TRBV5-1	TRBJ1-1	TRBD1	CASSPRTGNTEAFF
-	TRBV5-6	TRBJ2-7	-	CASSSQFTHPSSYEQYF
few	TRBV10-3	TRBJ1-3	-	CAIGSDSGNTIYF
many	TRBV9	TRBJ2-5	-	CASSVTDWFGETQYF
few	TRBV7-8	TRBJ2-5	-	CASSLMQGQIQETQYF
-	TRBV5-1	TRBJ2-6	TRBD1	CASSFGTGTSGANVLTF
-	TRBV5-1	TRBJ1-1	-	CASSLDPGAGTEAFF
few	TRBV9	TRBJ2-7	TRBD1	CASSVGGTGAYEQYF
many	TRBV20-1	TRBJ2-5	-	CSAFDGTQYF
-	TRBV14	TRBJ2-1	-	CASSQDLRGELYNEQFF
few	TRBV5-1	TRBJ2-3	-	CASSLGISTDTQYF
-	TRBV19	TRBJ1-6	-	CASSTVGYNSPLHF
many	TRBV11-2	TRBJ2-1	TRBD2	CASRSLAGAYNEQFF
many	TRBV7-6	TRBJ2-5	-	CASSFPGLETQYF
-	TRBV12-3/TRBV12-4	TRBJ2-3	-	CASRRDRIDTQYF
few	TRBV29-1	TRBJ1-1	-	CSVYITGKNTEAFF
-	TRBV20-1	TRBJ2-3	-	CSARTNTDTQYF
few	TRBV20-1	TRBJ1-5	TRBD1	CSARPNDREDQPQHF
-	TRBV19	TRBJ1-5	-	CASSMTAHSNQPQHF
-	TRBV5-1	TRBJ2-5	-	CASSLLGTSPQETQYF
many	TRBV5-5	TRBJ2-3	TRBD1	CASSSTGQGLRADTQYF
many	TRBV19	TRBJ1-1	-	CASSKAGNTEAFF
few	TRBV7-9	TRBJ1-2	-	CASSLVNNYGYTF
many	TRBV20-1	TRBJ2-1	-	CSANNRDSSYNEQFF
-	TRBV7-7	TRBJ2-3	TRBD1	CASSMTGGSTDTQYF
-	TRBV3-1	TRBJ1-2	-	CATTGGVGLNYGYTF
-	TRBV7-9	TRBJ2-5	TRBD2	CASSLGLAGESKETQYF
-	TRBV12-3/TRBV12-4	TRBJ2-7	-	CASSLSVVMTAPYEQYF
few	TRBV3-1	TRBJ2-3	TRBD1	CATSKVGTGTDTQYF
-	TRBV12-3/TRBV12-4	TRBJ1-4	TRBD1	CASSQGATNEKLFF
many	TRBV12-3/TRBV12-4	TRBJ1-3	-	CASSLKGEVTIYF
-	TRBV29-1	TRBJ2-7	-	CSVVGGTYEQYF
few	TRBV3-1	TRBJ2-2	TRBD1	CACSQDIGGLNTGELFF
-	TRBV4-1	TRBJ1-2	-	CASSQAEGQYGYTF
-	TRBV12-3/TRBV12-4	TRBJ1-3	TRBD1	CASRQTGGRGNTIYF
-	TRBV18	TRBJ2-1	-	CASSPSDINNEQFF
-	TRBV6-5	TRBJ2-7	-	CASSYSLGSYEQYF
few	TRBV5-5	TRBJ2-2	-	CASSLAGYDGELFF
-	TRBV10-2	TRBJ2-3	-	CASSELGPQYF
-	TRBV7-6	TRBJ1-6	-	CASSLGAGSSYNSPLHF
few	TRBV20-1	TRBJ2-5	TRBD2	CSAPLGGGPETQYF
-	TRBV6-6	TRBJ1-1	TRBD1	CASSYRQGWGDTEAFF
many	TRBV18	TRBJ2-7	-	CASSPYRVPYEQYF
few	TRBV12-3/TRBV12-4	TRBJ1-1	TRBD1	CASRDGQGAMNTEAFF
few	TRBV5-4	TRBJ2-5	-	CASSLDTTGETQYF